The clone carrying this T cell receptor beta chain was observed a handful of times. TCRdb reprocessed the RT-PCR reads via MiXCR and lists one record per CDR3 protein. The table lists more than 850,000 distinct CDR3 sequences, around 17% of them singletons. The data are from a study of patients and donors after allogeneic stem cell transplantation. Germline values: CDR1 DFQATT, CDR2 SNEGSKA (reference sequence). V was cut by 5 bases and J by 4 bases, with 22 bases left in between. This CDR3 region has 16 residues. The specimen sequenced was blood, either unsorted or a sorted T cell fraction (not recorded which). This sequence originates from a human donor who was either an allogeneic HSCT recipient or a stem cell or donor lymphocyte infusion donor (not recorded which). It is not recorded whose cells these are; they may come from a transplant donor. The chain couples TRBV20-1 to TRBJ2-3, with D possibly matching TRBD2 (5 bases). CDR3 nucleotide sequence: TGCAGTGCTGTCTACGGACTGGGCCGGTTTCCAGATACGCAGTATTTT. It is translated as CSAVYGLGRFPDTQYF.